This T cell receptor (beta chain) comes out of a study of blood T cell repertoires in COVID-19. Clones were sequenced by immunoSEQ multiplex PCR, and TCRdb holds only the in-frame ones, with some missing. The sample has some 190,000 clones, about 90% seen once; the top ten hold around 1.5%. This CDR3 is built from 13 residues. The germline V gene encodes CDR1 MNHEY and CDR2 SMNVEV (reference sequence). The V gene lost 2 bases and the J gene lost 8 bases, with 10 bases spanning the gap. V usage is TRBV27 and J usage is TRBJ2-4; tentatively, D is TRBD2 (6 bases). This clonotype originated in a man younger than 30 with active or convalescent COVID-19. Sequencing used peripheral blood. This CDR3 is CASSLRWGDIQYF. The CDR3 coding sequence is TGTGCCAGCAGTTTAAGGTGGGGGGACATTCAGTACTTC.